Each of the 22 T cell receptor beta chains below was sequenced from the same sample in a study of blood T cell repertoires in COVID-19. Profiling relied on immunoSEQ multiplex PCR, and the TCRdb table lists in-frame clones only, not all of them. The table shows some 170,000 clones, with around four fifths occurring only once. Sequenced input: peripheral blood. These receptors came from an elderly woman with acute or convalescent COVID-19.

The chain couples TRBV7-8 to TRBJ1-3; the D is unclear. V shed 0 bases and J shed 5 bases, with 17 bases lying between them. Germline CDR1 is SGHVS and CDR2 is FQNEAQ. The CDR3 runs to 17 residues. CDR3 nucleotides: TGTGCCAGCAGCTTAGCGCATCCCGGGTTAAATAGAAACACCATATATTTT. Its translation: CASSLAHPGLNRNTIYF. Full variable domain (outside the CDR3, taken from reference TRBV7-8 and TRBJ1-3): GAGVSQSPRYKVAKRGQDVALRCDPISGHVSLFWYQQALGQGPEFLTYFQNEAQLDKSGLPSDRFFAERPEGSVSTLKIQRTQQEDSAVYLCASSLAHPGLNRNTIYFGEGSWLTVV.

As for this clone: This is likely a read error, given that the CDR3 carries no conserved phenylalanine or tryptophan at its end. No DNA is shown, since the ends of the CDR3 on it are uncertain; the CDR3 is the one TCRdb lists. This chain uses TRBV20-1 with TRBJ2-7; the table gives TRBD2 as D, unverified against the DNA. The V gene's germline CDR1 is DFQATT and CDR2 SNEGSKA (reference sequence). The CDR3 is 11 amino acids in total, end residues counted. The chain's CDR3 is CSAQGGLAGVL.

The chain uses TRBV7-9 and TRBJ2-5, with a possible D match to TRBD2 (6 bases). The CDR3 length is 15 residues. V was pared by 1 base and J by 5 bases, with 14 bases between. The germline gives CDR1 SEHNR, CDR2 FQNEAQ (reference sequence). CDR3 sequence (DNA): TGTGCCAGCAGCTTAGACGCACTCCGGGGGGAGACCCAGTACTTC. It codes for CASSLDALRGETQYF.

The chain joins TRBV28 to TRBJ1-1; 7 bases agree with TRBD1. This CDR3 comprises 13 residues. CDR1 and CDR2 (germline): MDHEN, SYDVKM. V was clipped by 11 bases and J by 4 bases; unmatched bases: 10. The CDR3 sequence is CAGSTGRGTEAFF. The CDR3 bases are TGTGCCGGATCGACAGGGAGAGGCACTGAAGCTTTCTTT.

The chain recombines TRBV23-1 with TRBJ1-1; 7 nucleotides line up with TRBD1. TRBV23-1 is noted as an ORF with a role that remains uncertain. Trimming at V came to 11 bases and at J to 0 bases, leaving 15 bases not matched to a gene. The CDR3 is 16 amino acids. This CDR3 is CAELTGSTRMNTEAFF. The CDR3 DNA reads as TGCGCCGAACTGACAGGGAGTACTAGGATGAACACTGAAGCTTTCTTT.

V gene TRBV7-2 combines with J gene TRBJ2-6; D is perhaps TRBD2 (5 bases). Germline V gene sequence: CDR1 SGHTA, CDR2 FQGNSA. The V end was cut by 2 bases, the J end by 1 base, with 12 bases between. The CDR3 spans 17 residues. Written as DNA, the CDR3 is TGTGCCAGCAGCTTACTAACGGACTCTTCTGGGGCCAACGTCCTGACTTTC. Residues: CASSLLTDSSGANVLTF.

The rearrangement joins TRBV29-1 to TRBJ1-2; 7 bases fit TRBD1. Trimming took 3 bases from V and 4 from J; bases not matched to a gene: 11. The CDR3 has 15 residues. The germline V gene has CDR1 SQVTM and CDR2 ANQGSEA. The CDR3 here is CSVEGLGGAGYGYTF. In DNA, the CDR3 is TGCAGCGTTGAGGGTCTAGGGGGCGCAGGCTATGGCTACACCTTC.

V and J are TRBV19 and TRBJ1-1; D not resolved. This CDR3 contains 12 residues. Trimming removed 6 bases from V and 4 bases from J, with 9 bases in between. Germline values: CDR1 LNHDA, CDR2 SQIVND (reference sequence). The CDR3 DNA sequence: TGTGCCAGTAGCCTTGACACCACTGAAGCTTTCTTT. Protein: CASSLDTTEAFF.

The V call is TRBV28, the J call TRBJ2-7; TRBD2 is a possible D gene (6 bases). V lost 3 bases and J 4 bases, leaving 13 bases between the germline ends. The CDR3 has 14 residues. Germline-derived CDR1 and CDR2 are MDHEN and SYDVKM. CDR3 residues: CASSLGGPRYEQYF. CDR3 bases: TGTGCCAGCAGTTTGGGAGGCCCCCGGTACGAGCAGTACTTC.

V gene TRBV5-1 combines with J gene TRBJ2-7; TRBD2 might be the D (6 bases). CDR1 is SGHRS, CDR2 YFSETQ, per germline. The CDR3 has 16 amino acids. The V and J ends lost 0 bases and 6 bases respectively, with 19 bases between them. CDR3 in amino acids: CASSLGRVGRRVEQYF. Written as DNA, the CDR3 is TGCGCCAGCAGCTTGGGGAGGGTTGGTCGTAGGGTCGAGCAGTACTTC.

This clone has only a few counts. The chain employs TRBV4-3 and TRBJ2-7; TRBD1 agrees at 10 bases. Germline CDR1 and CDR2: LGHNA and YSLEER. With V trimmed by 3 bases and J by 1 base, 6 bases remained unmatched. This CDR3 comprises 16 residues. CDR3 in DNA: TGCGCCAGCAGCCAGGGGACAGGGGCGACGTCCTACGAGCAGTACTTC. Translated: CASSQGTGATSYEQYF.

The chain joins TRBV9 to TRBJ1-2; TRBD1 agrees at 9 bases. Trimming removed 0 bases from V and 4 bases from J; junction bases left unmatched: 4. The CDR3 is made up of 15 amino acids. Germline values: CDR1 SGDLS, CDR2 YYNGEE. The CDR3: CASSVGTGEVYGYTF. In DNA, the CDR3 is TGTGCCAGCAGCGTAGGGACAGGGGAGGTCTATGGCTACACCTTC.

This chain connects TRBV13 to TRBJ2-3; D remains unclear. Germline CDR1 reads PRHDT; CDR2 reads FYEKMQ (reference sequence). Trimming removed 1 base at V and 1 base at J, with 6 bases between. The CDR3 totals 14 residues. The CDR3 nucleotides are TGTGCCAGCAGCTTAGTGGGCCGCACAGATACGCAGTATTTT. Translation gives CASSLVGRTDTQYF.

J is TRBJ2-1 and V is TRBV6-9; TRBD1 is a possible D gene (6 bases). V shed 2 bases and J shed 8 bases, with 10 bases lying between them. The V gene's germline CDR1 is MNHGY and CDR2 SVAAGI. The CDR3 totals 13 residues. CDR3 region: CASSYGSGDEQFF. Written as DNA, the CDR3 is TGTGCCAGCAGTTATGGTTCAGGGGATGAGCAGTTCTTC.

V usage is TRBV7-9 and J usage is TRBJ1-2, with 7 bases lining up with TRBD1. The CDR3 loop spans 14 amino acids. Germline V gene sequence: CDR1 SEHNR, CDR2 FQNEAQ (reference sequence). With V trimmed by 6 bases and J by 2 bases, 6 bases remained unmatched. The CDR3 sequence: CASRGGQANYGYTF. The DNA of the CDR3 is TGTGCCAGCAGGGGAGGACAGGCCAACTATGGCTACACCTTC.

This clone showed up just a few times. The J gene is TRBJ2-5, the V gene TRBV27, with a possible D match to TRBD2 (5 bases). V was shortened by 6 bases and J by 2 bases, with 13 bases between the two germline ends. The CDR3 is 14 residues long. Germline V CDR1 and CDR2: MNHEY, SMNVEV (reference sequence). DNA of the CDR3: TGTGCCAGCAGAACTGCGGGTAGACAAGAGACCCAGTACTTC. It codes for CASRTAGRQETQYF.

The V gene is TRBV19, the J gene TRBJ2-7; TRBD2 is a possible D gene (6 bases). V lost 1 base, J lost 5 bases, and 15 bases lay in between. This CDR3 comprises 15 residues. Germline CDR1 LNHDA, CDR2 SQIVND (reference sequence). CDR3 nucleotides: TGTGCCAGTAGTATAGGAGGAGGGAGGCCGAACGAGCAGTACTTC. It encodes CASSIGGGRPNEQYF.

The chain is built from TRBV30 and TRBJ1-2, with D perhaps matching TRBD1 (6 bases). The CDR3 consists of 14 residues. Deletions cut 5 bases from V and 8 bases from J, with 21 bases between. Per the germline V gene, CDR1 is GTSNPN and CDR2 is SVGIG (reference sequence). The CDR3 sequence is CAWLIRGFGQGYTF. Here the CDR3 DNA reads TGTGCCTGGCTGATTAGGGGGTTCGGGCAGGGCTACACCTTC.

The chain couples TRBV11-2 to TRBJ2-1, with 11 bases matching TRBD2. Trimming removed 3 bases from V and 4 bases from J; junction bases left unmatched: 8. CDR1 is SGHAT, CDR2 FQNNGV, per germline. This CDR3 region has 17 residues. The CDR3 nucleotides read TGTGCCAGCAGCTTCCTAGCGGGGGGCTTCCTTTACAATGAGCAGTTCTTC. Protein sequence: CASSFLAGGFLYNEQFF.

The V and J genes are TRBV28 and TRBJ2-7; 9 bases line up with TRBD2. Losses at the gene ends were 3 bases for V and 0 bases for J; bases not matched to a gene: 15. The germline V gene encodes CDR1 MDHEN and CDR2 SYDVKM. The CDR3 runs 19 residues. CDR3 sequence (DNA): TGTGCCAGCAGTTTGCTGGTTGCTAGCGGGATTAGGAGCTCCTACGAGCAGTACTTC. This translates into CASSLLVASGIRSSYEQYF.

The V call is TRBV13, the J call TRBJ2-6; 15 nucleotides agree with TRBD2. The CDR3 covers 19 residues. J gave up 2 bases and V 4 bases, and 6 bases lay outside the gene matches. In germline, CDR1 is PRHDT, CDR2 FYEKMQ (reference sequence). The CDR3 spells CASSSLGLAGGAGANVLTF. The DNA for the CDR3 is TGTGCCAGCAGCTCACTCGGACTAGCGGGGGGGGCTGGGGCCAACGTCCTGACTTTC.

J is TRBJ1-5 and V is TRBV19, with D tentatively TRBD1 (6 bases). Germline V gives CDR1 LNHDA, CDR2 SQIVND (reference sequence). CDR3 length equals 14 residues. V gave up 5 bases and J gave up 1 base, with 9 bases separating them. DNA for the CDR3: TGTGCCAGTAGTCAACAGGGAAGCAATCAGCCCCAGCATTTT. It is translated as CASSQQGSNQPQHF.